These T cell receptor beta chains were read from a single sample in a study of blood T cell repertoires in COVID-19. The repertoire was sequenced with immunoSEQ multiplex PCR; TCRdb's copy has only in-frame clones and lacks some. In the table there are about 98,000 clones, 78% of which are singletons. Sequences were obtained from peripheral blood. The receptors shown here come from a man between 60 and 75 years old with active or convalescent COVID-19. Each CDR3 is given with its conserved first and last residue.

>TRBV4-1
CASSQVAANTGELFF
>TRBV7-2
CASRQDRGRAFF
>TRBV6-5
CASSYSKNNEQFF
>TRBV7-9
CASSLTSSQFF
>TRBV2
CASSVELGRAGDTQYF
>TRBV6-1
CASSEIYYSREAFF
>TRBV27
CASSLSKRLYNEQFF
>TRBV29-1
CSVNGLTYEQYF
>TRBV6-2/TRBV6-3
CASSSQGSKNIQYF
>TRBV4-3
CASSQDSQGGNQPQHF
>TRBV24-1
CATSASYYGYTF
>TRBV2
CASTVDRRTQYF
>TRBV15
CATRQGAIEQFF
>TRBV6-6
CASTSTGMGNNEQFF
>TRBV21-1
CASRPPTGFGQPQHF
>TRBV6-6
CASSSIGQSGTEAFF
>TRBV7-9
CASSPGLLETQYF
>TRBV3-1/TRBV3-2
CASSQDLVGAYEQYF
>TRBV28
CASSKGVYGYTF
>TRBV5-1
CASSLGAGPPRTDTQYF
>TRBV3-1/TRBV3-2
CASSPTPIGQGLGEKLFF
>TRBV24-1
CATSDTGRGNQPQHF
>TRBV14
CASSQGKGGGYTF
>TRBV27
CASSSDGAYEQYF
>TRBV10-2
CASSDRRTQYF
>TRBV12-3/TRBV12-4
CASRYGQTDTQYF
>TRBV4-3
CASSQDGDRGYNEQFF
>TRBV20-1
CSASQGSNYGYTF
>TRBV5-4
CASTLRSFGYGYTF